The subject of this entry is one T cell receptor beta chain. As yet, its antigen is unknown. Assay: immunoSEQ multiplex PCR; the TCRdb copy retains only in-frame clones and omits some. This table has about 160,000 clones, about 95% appearing once. This CDR3 comprises 14 residues. The germline gives CDR1 SGHNT, CDR2 YYREEE (reference sequence). Unmatched junction bases numbered 3, after V lost 5 bases and J lost 0 bases. The data are from a study of cytomegalovirus exposure and HLA in healthy donors. Whole-study findings and limits: The authors listed over 150 TCR beta chains as cytomegalovirus-associated. Later, an analysis found that TCR clusters from the first cohort tended to co-occur in the roughly 110 validation repertoires.

This receptor was obtained from a woman between 18 and 30 years old in good health and CMV-seronegative. The sample taken for sequencing was PBMCs. This chain connects TRBV5-4 to TRBJ2-3; 7 positions match TRBD1. The CDR3 spells CASRRDSSTDTQYF. For the CDR3, the DNA is TGTGCCAGCAGGAGGGACAGTAGCACAGATACGCAGTATTTT. Filled out from reference TRBV5-4 and TRBJ2-3, the complete variable domain reads ETGVTQSPTHLIKTRGQQVTLRCSSQSGHNTVSWYQQALGQGPQFIFQYYREEENGRGNFPPRFSGLQFPNYSSELNVNALELDDSALYLCASRRDSSTDTQYFGPGTRLTVL.